This note documents a single T cell receptor (beta chain) sequence. The germline gives CDR1 SGHTA, CDR2 FQGNSA. V lost 4 bases to trimming and J lost 2 bases, with 9 bases between them. CDR3 size: 14 residues. The data stem from a study of blood T cell repertoires in COVID-19. Study-level background: Samples came from the United States, Italy and Spain, spanning acute and convalescent COVID-19. From T cells, B-cell-depleted T cells, or PBMCs came the material, which was cDNA or gDNA.

Methods used by the authors: For nucleated cells, counts were estimated from reference gene primer amplification. Repertoires were generated with immunoSEQ multiplex PCR, while TCRdb's copy carries only in-frame clones and drops some. V and J calls and clone size are copied from that table; D and trimming were computed from the DNA. The sample consists of 240,000 or so clones, around 90% of them appearing once. The sequence was obtained from a woman between 70 and 85 years old with active or convalescent COVID-19. The chain joins TRBV7-2 to TRBJ1-3; D is ambiguous. The material sequenced was peripheral blood. The CDR3 spells CASSSLGPGNTIYF. CDR3 in DNA: TGTGCCAGCAGCTCTCTTGGCCCTGGAAACACCATATATTTT.